This T cell receptor (beta chain) was profiled in a study of CD8 T cells in ankylosing spondylitis. Study-wide findings and caveats: There was reportedly significant enrichment of clones that were disease-linked in matched ankylosing spondylitis synovial fluid.

CDR3 length equals 16 residues. Germline CDR1 DFQATT, CDR2 SNEGSKA (reference sequence). J gave up 6 bases and V 0 bases, and 5 bases lay outside the gene matches. This clonotype appeared many times. The antigen remains undetermined. Preparation of TCR beta libraries was done by quantitative 5'-RACE with molecular barcodes. MiXCR, applied by TCRdb to the 5' RACE reads, yields one record per CDR3 protein. The table has 150,000 to 200,000 distinct CDR3 sequences, roughly 30% seen once; the top ten hold 6%. The J gene is TRBJ2-1, the V gene TRBV20-1, with 13 bases identical to TRBD2. This clonotype originated in a male donor with ankylosing spondylitis. Input material: synovial fluid, either unsorted or a sorted T cell fraction (not recorded which). The chain's CDR3 is CSAREPRLAGGNEQFF. The DNA of the CDR3 is TGCAGTGCTAGAGAACCCCGACTAGCGGGAGGCAATGAGCAGTTCTTC.